Described below is a single TCR beta chain sequence and its context. Its antigen is as yet unknown. The data were taken from a study of post-analysis software for immune sequencing data. Whole-study context: There were relapsing-remitting, secondary progressive and progressive-relapsing multiple sclerosis among the disease courses included. Broader study findings: Samples prepared in the same batch strongly co-clustered by F measure. Relative to controls, patients with multiple sclerosis showed significantly lower normalized Chao1 diversity.

Presence of unique molecular identifiers characterized the TCR beta cDNA libraries. TCRdb used MiXCR to reprocess the PCR reads, holding one entry per CDR3 protein. The data show 750,000 to 950,000 distinct CDR3 sequences, with roughly 50% seen just once and 4.9% held by the top ten. The clonotype comes from a girl aged 5 to 17 with multiple sclerosis. Input material: blood.

The CDR3 region has the DNA TGTGCCAGCTCACCAAAGGGGGTCGAACCAGATACGCAGTATTTT. As protein: CASSPKGVEPDTQYF. The gene calls are TRBV18 and TRBJ2-3; weak D call: TRBD1 (6 bases). The CDR3 spans 15 residues. The germline V gene encodes CDR1 KGHSH and CDR2 LQKENI. The V and J ends lost 2 bases and 4 bases respectively, with 13 bases between them.